This T cell receptor (beta chain) was documented in a study of blood T cell repertoires in COVID-19. Study at large: Acute-phase and convalescent COVID-19 samples originated in the United States, Italy and Spain. The cDNA or gDNA used as material had been derived from T cells, B-cell-depleted T cells, or PBMCs.

This CDR3 region has 16 residues. Germline V gene sequence: CDR1 SGHRS, CDR2 YFSETQ. With V trimmed by 4 bases and J by 1 base, 8 bases remained unmatched. Original data processing: Estimation of nucleated cell counts was performed using reference gene primer amplification. This table comes from immunoSEQ multiplex PCR, and its TCRdb copy is limited to in-frame clones, with some not included. V and J calls and clone size are given by that table; D and trimming were obtained from the DNA. This sample carries over 250,000 clones, 70% to 90% of them seen once, and the ten largest clones take under 0.95%.

Specimen: peripheral blood. V and J are TRBV5-1 and TRBJ2-1, with 7 positions matching TRBD2. This sequence was found in a woman aged 25 to 45 with acute or convalescent COVID-19. The CDR3 DNA sequence: TGCGCCAGCAGCGCCCTGCGCGGGAGTTCCTACAATGAGCAGTTCTTC. The encoded protein is CASSALRGSSYNEQFF.